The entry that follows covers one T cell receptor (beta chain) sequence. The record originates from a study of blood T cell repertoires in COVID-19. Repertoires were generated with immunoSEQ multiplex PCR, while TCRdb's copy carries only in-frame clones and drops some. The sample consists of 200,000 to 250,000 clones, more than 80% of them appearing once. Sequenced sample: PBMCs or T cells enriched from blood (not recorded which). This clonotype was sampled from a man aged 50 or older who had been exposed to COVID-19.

CDR3 in amino acids: CASSYRLAGGLVDEQFF. The CDR3, as DNA: TGTGCCAGCAGCTATAGACTAGCGGGAGGGCTTGTCGATGAGCAGTTCTTC. V usage is TRBV7-3 and J usage is TRBJ2-1; TRBD2 matches 14 bases. Germline V gene lookup returns CDR1 SGHTA and CDR2 FQGTGA. The CDR3 sequence is 17 residues long. The V gene end was trimmed by 4 bases and the J gene end by 8 bases; junction bases not matched to a gene: 10.